This section outlines one T cell receptor beta chain sequence together with its context. The data were obtained in a study of T cell responses to AZD1222 COVID-19 vaccine. The assay was immunoSEQ multiplex PCR, and TCRdb's table has in-frame clones only and misses some. The sample has about 93,000 clones; 85% to 90% are singletons. This specimen consisted of peripheral blood, obtained on day 0 of MenACWY control vaccination. The clonotype was recovered from an adult in good health.

CDR3: CASSSVVVTEAFF. Here the CDR3 DNA reads TGTGCCAGCAGCTCAGTAGTGGTCACTGAAGCTTTCTTT. The chain joins TRBV5-6 to TRBJ1-1; D gene ambiguous. Trimming shortened V by 3 bases and J by 4 bases, and 10 bases separated the two germline ends. CDR3 size: 13 residues. CDR1 and CDR2 (germline): SGHDT, YYEEEE.